A single sample is the source of the 5 T cell receptor beta chains below, sequenced in a study of blood T cell repertoires in COVID-19. Profiled with immunoSEQ multiplex PCR; TCRdb holds only in-frame clones, not every one. The repertoire includes 110,000 or so clones, less than 85% of them detected once, and around a sixth sits in the top ten. The specimen sequenced was peripheral blood. The receptors come from a woman aged 55-70 years with acute or convalescent COVID-19.

As for this clone: A read error may produce the germline difference seen at one junction end. V gene TRBV7-7 combines with J gene TRBJ2-2; tentatively, D is TRBD1 (5 bases). In germline, CDR1 is SSHAT, CDR2 FNYEAQ (reference sequence). This CDR3 has 14 amino acids. Here the CDR3 DNA reads TGTGCTAGCAGCTTAAGCCAGGGCACCGGGGAGCTGTTTTTT. Translating gives CASSLSQGTGELFF.

The chain joins TRBV12-3 or TRBV12-4 to TRBJ1-4; perhaps TRBD1 as D (5 bases). The CDR3 loop spans 13 amino acids. Trimming pared 5 bases from V and 8 bases from J, leaving 12 bases between. The CDR3 loop is CASSRGRREKLFF. DNA for the CDR3: TGTGCCAGCAGTAGGGGCCGGCGAGAAAAACTGTTTTTT.

This clone was seen only a few times. V gene TRBV10-1 combines with J gene TRBJ2-1, with D tentatively TRBD1 (5 bases). The CDR3 contains 15 residues. V was cut by 5 bases and J by 3 bases, with 14 bases left in between. Germline CDR1 is WNHNN and CDR2 is SYGVQD (reference sequence). This CDR3 is CASSPGQNIYNEQFF. CDR3 DNA sequence: TGCGCCAGCAGTCCAGGACAAAATATCTACAATGAGCAGTTCTTC.

This clone was seen a handful of times. The chain carries TRBV4-1 and TRBJ1-2; no firm D call. Germline assignment: CDR1 MGHRA and CDR2 YSYEKL. CDR3 size: 14 residues. V lost 7 bases, J lost 2 bases, and 14 bases lay in between. The DNA for the CDR3 is TGCGCCAGCACGCTGGCGGAAACAAACTATGGCTACACCTTC. This sequence encodes CASTLAETNYGYTF.

The gene calls are TRBV5-1 and TRBJ2-7; TRBD2 matches at 9 bases. V shed 3 bases, J shed 3 bases, and the junction held 7 bases outside the gene matches. CDR1 and CDR2 from the germline V gene are SGHRS and YFSETQ. The CDR3 sequence is 15 residues long. Here the CDR3 reads CASSSQRGANYEQYF. The CDR3 coding sequence is TGCGCCAGCAGCTCACAGCGGGGGGCGAACTACGAGCAGTACTTC.